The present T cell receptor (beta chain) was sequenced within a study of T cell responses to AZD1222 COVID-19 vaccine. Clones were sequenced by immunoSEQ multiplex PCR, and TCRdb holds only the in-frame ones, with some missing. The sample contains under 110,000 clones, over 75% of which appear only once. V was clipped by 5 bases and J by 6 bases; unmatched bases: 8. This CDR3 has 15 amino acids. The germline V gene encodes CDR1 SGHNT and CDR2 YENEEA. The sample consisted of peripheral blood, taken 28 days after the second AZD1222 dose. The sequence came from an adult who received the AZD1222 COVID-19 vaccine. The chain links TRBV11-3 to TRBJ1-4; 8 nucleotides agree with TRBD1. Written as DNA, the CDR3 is TGTGCCAGCAGCCTCGGACAGGGAAGTGATGAAAAACTGTTTTTT. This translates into CASSLGQGSDEKLFF.